Listed here is a single T cell receptor (beta chain). Its antigen is unidentified. The sample belongs to a study of blood T cells in healthy people across ages. Study-level results: Long-lived donors had more naive CD4+ cells and higher diversity than aged donors.

The authors isolated at least 7 million PBMCs per sample. Trimming pared 1 base from V and 0 bases from J, leaving 11 bases between. In germline, CDR1 is SGHTA, CDR2 FQGNSA. The CDR3 sequence is 16 residues long. The second PCR ran about 6 to 12 cycles with a sample-barcoded 5' primer and J-beta primers. TCRdb ran MiXCR on the 5' RACE reads and lists one entry per CDR3 protein. Found here are some 940,000 distinct CDR3 sequences, roughly 29% of them singletons; the top ten hold roughly 10%. The sample also formed part of further work on T cells of mothers and their children. This second study notes: For related and unrelated pairs alike, thymic selection shapes TCR recombination output similarly. Unrelated mother-child pairs always had slightly, but never significantly, lower normalized overlap than related pairs.

Input material: blood. This receptor was taken from a woman in her thirties or forties in good health. The chain couples TRBV7-2 to TRBJ2-3; possible D gene TRBD2, 6 bases. The DNA for the CDR3 is TGTGCCAGCAGCTTAGGTCCGGGAGCAAGCACAGATACGCAGTATTTT. Protein sequence: CASSLGPGASTDTQYF.